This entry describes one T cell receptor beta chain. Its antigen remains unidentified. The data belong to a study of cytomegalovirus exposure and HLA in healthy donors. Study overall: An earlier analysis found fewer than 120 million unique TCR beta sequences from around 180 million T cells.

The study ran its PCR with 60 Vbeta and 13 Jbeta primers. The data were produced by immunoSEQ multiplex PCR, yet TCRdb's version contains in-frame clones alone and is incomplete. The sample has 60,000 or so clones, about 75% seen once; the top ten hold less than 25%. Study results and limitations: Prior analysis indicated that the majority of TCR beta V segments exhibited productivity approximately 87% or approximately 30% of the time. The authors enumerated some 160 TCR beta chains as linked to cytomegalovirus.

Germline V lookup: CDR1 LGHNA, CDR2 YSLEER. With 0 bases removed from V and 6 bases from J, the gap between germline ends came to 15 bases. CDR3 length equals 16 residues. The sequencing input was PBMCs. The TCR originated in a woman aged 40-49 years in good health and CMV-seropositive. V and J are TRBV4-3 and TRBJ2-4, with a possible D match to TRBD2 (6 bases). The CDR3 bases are TGCGCCAGCAGCCAAGATCAAGGAGACGGGGGAAACATTCAGTACTTC. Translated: CASSQDQGDGGNIQYF.